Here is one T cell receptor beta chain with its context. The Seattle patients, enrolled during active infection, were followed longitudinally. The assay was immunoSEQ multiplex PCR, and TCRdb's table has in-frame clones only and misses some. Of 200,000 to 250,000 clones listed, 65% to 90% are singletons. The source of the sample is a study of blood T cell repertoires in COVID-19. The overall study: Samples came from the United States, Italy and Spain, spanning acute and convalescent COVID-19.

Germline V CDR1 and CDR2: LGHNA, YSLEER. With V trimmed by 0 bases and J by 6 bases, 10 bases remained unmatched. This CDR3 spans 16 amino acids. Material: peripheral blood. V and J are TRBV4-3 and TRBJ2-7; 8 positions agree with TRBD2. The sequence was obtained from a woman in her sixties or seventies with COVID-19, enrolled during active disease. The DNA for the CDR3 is TGCGCCAGCAGCCAAGAATACCAGCGGGAGATTGGCGAGCAGTACTTC. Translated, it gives CASSQEYQREIGEQYF.